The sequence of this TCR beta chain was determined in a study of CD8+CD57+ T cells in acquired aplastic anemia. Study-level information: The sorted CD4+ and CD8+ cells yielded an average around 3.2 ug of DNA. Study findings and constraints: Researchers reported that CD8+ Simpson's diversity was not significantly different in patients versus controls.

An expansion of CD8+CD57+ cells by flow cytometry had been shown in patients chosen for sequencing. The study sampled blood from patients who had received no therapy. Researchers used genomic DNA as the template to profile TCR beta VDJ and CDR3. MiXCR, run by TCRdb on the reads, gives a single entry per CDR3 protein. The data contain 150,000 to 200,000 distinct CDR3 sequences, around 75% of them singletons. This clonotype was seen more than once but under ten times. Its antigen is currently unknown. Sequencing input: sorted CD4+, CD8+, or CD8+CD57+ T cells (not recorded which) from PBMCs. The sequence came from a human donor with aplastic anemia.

The CDR3 is CAISESGGAVNQPQHF. Here the CDR3 DNA reads TGTGCCATCAGTGAGTCTGGGGGGGCGGTGAATCAGCCCCAGCATTTT. The J gene is TRBJ1-5, the V gene TRBV10-3; D is possibly TRBD1 (6 bases). The CDR3 is 16 amino acids. Germline V gene data show CDR1 as ENHRY and CDR2 as SYGVKD. Trimming took off 0 bases at V and 4 bases at J, with 13 bases between the two ends.